This T cell receptor beta chain was captured by sequencing in a study of shared clonotypes between healthy human individuals. General study points: Generally, naive subsets (rather than memory subsets) showed larger estimated richness.

Profiling relied on immunoSEQ multiplex PCR, and the TCRdb table lists in-frame clones only, not all of them. The sample contains more than 2 million clones, roughly 96% of which appear only once. The length of the CDR3 is 17 residues. Losses at the gene ends were 4 bases for V and 0 bases for J; bases not matched to a gene: 10. Germline-derived CDR1 and CDR2 are SGHNT and YYREEE (reference sequence). With respect to this clone: The antigen remains undetermined.

All participating donors were Caucasian adults from Nashville, Tennessee. Specimen: naive CD4+ T cells sorted from blood. Subset indicated: CD45RA+ positively selected. The rearrangement links TRBV5-4 to TRBJ2-3, with 8 bases aligning to TRBD2. This sequence originates from a man between 18 and 35 years old in good health. The CDR3: CASSGGPAGGSTDTQYF. The DNA of the CDR3 is TGTGCCAGCAGCGGAGGTCCGGCGGGGGGCAGCACAGATACGCAGTATTTT.